This T cell receptor beta chain derives from a study of shared clonotypes between healthy human individuals. Naive CD4+ cells were CD45RA-selected; the remaining cells were memory. V was pared by 1 base and J by 0 bases, with 5 bases between. Germline loops: CDR1 SGHTA, CDR2 FQGTGA. The CDR3 is 14 amino acids. Sequencing used immunoSEQ multiplex PCR; TCRdb keeps in-frame clones, though not all of them. The table records some 300,000 clones, more than 60% of them present only once. The sample was memory CD4+ T cells sorted from blood. Subset meaning: CD45RA-negative fraction. This sequence joins TRBV7-3 and TRBJ2-3; D not certain. This receptor was identified in a man under 40 in good health. Here the CDR3 reads CASSLISSTDTQYF. The DNA for the CDR3 is TGTGCCAGCAGCTTAATCAGCAGCACAGATACGCAGTATTTT.